The 8 T cell receptor beta chains given below trace back to one sample, sequenced in a study of blood T cells in healthy people across ages. PCR was performed a second time for about 6 to 12 cycles using a sample-barcoded 5' primer and a J-beta primer mix. Each CDR3 protein gets one entry after TCRdb re-called the 5' RACE reads with MiXCR. The table has some 1.4 million distinct CDR3 sequences, 42% seen once. The sample consisted of blood. The receptors were gathered from a young woman in good health.

There are many counts of this clonotype. V usage is TRBV6-5 and J usage is TRBJ2-4, with 10 nucleotides matching TRBD1. CDR1 and CDR2 (germline): MNHEY, SVGAGI. The CDR3 covers 14 residues. The J segment lost 8 bases and the V segment lost 5 bases, leaving 6 bases of the junction unmatched. The CDR3 DNA reads TGTGCCAGCAGTCTGACAGGGGGCTGGGACATTCAGTACTTC. Protein: CASSLTGGWDIQYF.

The chain uses TRBV2 and TRBJ2-1, with 7 bases that match TRBD2. The V segment lost 3 bases and the J segment 9 bases; nucleotides outside the gene matches: 8. Germline assignment: CDR1 SNHLY and CDR2 FYNNEI. The CDR3 is 14 residues long. CDR3 loop: CASSDVAGMAEQFF. CDR3 DNA: TGTGCCAGCAGTGACGTAGCGGGCATGGCTGAGCAGTTCTTC.

This clonotype has more than one count but fewer than ten. The CDR3 DNA reads as TGTGCCAGCAGAAGGAAGGGCGGACAGCCCCAGCATTTT. Protein product: CASRRKGGQPQHF. V and J are TRBV12-3 or TRBV12-4 and TRBJ1-5, with D unclear. V was pared by 6 bases and J by 7 bases, with 13 bases between. The CDR3 sequence is 13 residues long.

Notes on this clonotype: A junction end diverges from the germline sequence, so it may reflect a read error. The V call is TRBV20-1, the J call TRBJ1-1, with D possibly being TRBD1 (5 bases). Germline values: CDR1 DFQATT, CDR2 SNEGSKA (reference sequence). The CDR3 length is 11 residues. The CDR3 reads CSAPGNTGAFF. As DNA, the CDR3 is TGCAGTGCACCAGGGAACACTGGAGCTTTCTTT.

The CDR3 region is CAISESNSLGEQYF. CDR3 coding DNA: TGTGCCATCAGTGAGTCGAACTCCCTTGGAGAGCAGTACTTC. The chain uses TRBV10-3 and TRBJ2-7; D call uncertain. The V gene's germline CDR1 is ENHRY and CDR2 SYGVKD. V was cut by 0 bases and J by 7 bases, with 13 bases left in between. The CDR3 contains 14 residues.

This clonotype was detected a few times. This chain links TRBV12-3 or TRBV12-4 with TRBJ2-1, with D tentatively TRBD2 (5 bases). The CDR3 runs 17 residues. V lost 5 bases and J 2 bases, leaving 19 bases between the germline ends. The CDR3 is CASSPEGFSGPYNEQFF. In nucleotides, the CDR3 is TGTGCCAGCAGTCCTGAGGGTTTCAGCGGACCCTACAATGAGCAGTTCTTC.

To note about this clonotype: A clone one base away is much larger, so this may be a read error. The chain links TRBV7-9 to TRBJ2-2; no clear D. The V and J ends lost 2 bases and 0 bases respectively, with 4 bases between them. The V gene's germline CDR1 is SEHNR and CDR2 FQNEAQ (reference sequence). The CDR3 is made up of 14 amino acids. CDR3 residues: CASSLWANTGELFF. Written as DNA, the CDR3 is TGTGCCAGCAGCTTATGGGCGAACACCGGGGAGCTGTTTTTT.

Here the CDR3 DNA reads TGCAGTGCCGAAGCAAGGGGTGAAAAACTGTTTTTT. Its translation is CSAEARGEKLFF. The chain employs TRBV20-1 and TRBJ1-4, with D possibly matching TRBD1 (5 bases). There are 12 residues in the CDR3. V lost 6 bases to trimming and J lost 7 bases, with 12 bases between them. Per the germline V gene, CDR1 is DFQATT and CDR2 is SNEGSKA (reference sequence).